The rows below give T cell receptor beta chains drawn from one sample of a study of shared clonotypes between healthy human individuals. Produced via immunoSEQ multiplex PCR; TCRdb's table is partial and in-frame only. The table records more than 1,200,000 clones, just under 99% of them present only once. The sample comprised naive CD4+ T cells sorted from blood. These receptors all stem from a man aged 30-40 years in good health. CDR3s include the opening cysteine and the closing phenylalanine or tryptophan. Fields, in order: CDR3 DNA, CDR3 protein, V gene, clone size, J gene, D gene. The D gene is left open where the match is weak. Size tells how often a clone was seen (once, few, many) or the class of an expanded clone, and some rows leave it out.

TGTGCCAGCTCACCAAAAGAAAAACTGTTTTTT | CASSPKEKLFF | TRBV18 | . | TRBJ1-4 | .
TGTGCCAGCAGCCCCCGGATATCCACAACTAATGAAAAACTGTTTTTT | CASSPRISTTNEKLFF | TRBV7-9 | . | TRBJ1-4 | .
TGTGCCAGCAGCGTAGAAGCAGGAGCCTACGAGCAGTACTTC | CASSVEAGAYEQYF | TRBV9 | . | TRBJ2-7 | .
TGTGCTAGTGGTAACCGGCTCGGACACTTCACAGATACGCAGTATTTT | CASGNRLGHFTDTQYF | TRBV12-5 | . | TRBJ2-3 | .
TGTGCCAGCAGTTTATCGTGGGAGAGGTACAATGAGCAGTTCTTC | CASSLSWERYNEQFF | TRBV27 | . | TRBJ2-1 | .
TGTGCCAGCTCACCGACACAGGGCTACAATGAGCAGTTCTTC | CASSPTQGYNEQFF | TRBV18 | . | TRBJ2-1 | .
TGTGCCAGCTCACCGATACAGGGGGCGTCTGTTACCTACGAGCAGTACTTC | CASSPIQGASVTYEQYF | TRBV18 | . | TRBJ2-7 | TRBD1
TGTGCCACCAGCCGGGACCGCCCCTACAATGAGCAGTTCTTC | CATSRDRPYNEQFF | TRBV15 | . | TRBJ2-1 | .
TGTGCCAGCAGCCCACCCCCCCCGGGACTAGCGGGTCTCTTGGAGCAGTACTTC | CASSPPPPGLAGLLEQYF | TRBV28 | . | TRBJ2-7 | TRBD2
TGTGCCAGCAGCCCAGGGAACACTGAAGCTTTCTTT | CASSPGNTEAFF | TRBV14 | once | TRBJ1-1 | .
TGTGCCAGCAGCTACGGCGGTAGCACAGATACGCAGTATTTT | CASSYGGSTDTQYF | TRBV5-5 | . | TRBJ2-3 | .
TGTGCCAGCAGCTTAGCGCGGCAGGCCTCTGGAAACACCATATATTTT | CASSLARQASGNTIYF | TRBV7-2 | once | TRBJ1-3 | .
TGTGCCAGCAGTTTCGGCTACGAGCAGTACTTC | CASSFGYEQYF | TRBV2 | . | TRBJ2-7 | .
TGTGCCAGCAGTTTACTACAGCAGCCCCAGCATTTT | CASSLLQQPQHF | TRBV28 | . | TRBJ1-5 | .
TGCGCCAGCAGACCGACAGGACCCTTCTATGGCTACACCTTC | CASRPTGPFYGYTF | TRBV5-1 | . | TRBJ1-2 | .
TGTGCCAGCACCGTAAAGGGACAGGGGAGATATAAGACAGATACGCAGTATTTT | CASTVKGQGRYKTDTQYF | TRBV27 | . | TRBJ2-3 | TRBD1
TGTGCCAGCAGTGAACCTGGACAGGGGGTCTACGAGCAGTACTTC | CASSEPGQGVYEQYF | TRBV25-1 | . | TRBJ2-7 | TRBD1
TGTGCCAGCAGACTCCATTACGAGCAGTACTTC | CASRLHYEQYF | TRBV6-1 | . | TRBJ2-7 | .
TGTGCCAGCAGCGTAGGTCTCTCTACTGTCTACAATGAGCAGTTCTTC | CASSVGLSTVYNEQFF | TRBV9 | . | TRBJ2-1 | .
TGTGCCAGCACCCCACCCGGGACAGGAAATCAGCCCCAGCATTTT | CASTPPGTGNQPQHF | TRBV28 | . | TRBJ1-5 | TRBD1
TGCGCCAGCAGCGATGTAGGTTATGGCTACACCTTC | CASSDVGYGYTF | TRBV5-1 | . | TRBJ1-2 | .
TGCAGCGTTGAAACTAGCAAATACAATGAGCAGTTCTTC | CSVETSKYNEQFF | TRBV29-1 | . | TRBJ2-1 | .
TGTGCCAGCAAGGTCTCAAACACAGATACGCAGTATTTT | CASKVSNTDTQYF | TRBV2 | . | TRBJ2-3 | .
TGTGCCAGCAGCTTAAGCCATAAAAGGGAGGTTGAAGCTTTCTTT | CASSLSHKREVEAFF | TRBV7-9 | . | TRBJ1-1 | .
TGTGCCAGCAGCTTACCCGGGGGTTCCAATGAGCAGTTCTTC | CASSLPGGSNEQFF | TRBV7-3 | . | TRBJ2-1 | .
TGTGCCAGCAGTCTGGACAGGGGATACGAGCAGTACTTC | CASSLDRGYEQYF | TRBV6-5 | few | TRBJ2-7 | TRBD1
TGTGCCAGCAGCACGATAGCGGGAGCCGCAGATACGCAGTATTTT | CASSTIAGAADTQYF | TRBV7-6 | . | TRBJ2-3 | TRBD2
TGTGCCAGCAGCTCATCCCAGAACAATGAGCAGTTCTTC | CASSSSQNNEQFF | TRBV7-2 | . | TRBJ2-1 | .
TGTGCCATCAGTGAAACTCGACTCGGCGGGAGTATGGGGCGTGGCACAGATACGCAGTATTTT | CAISETRLGGSMGRGTDTQYF | TRBV10-3 | . | TRBJ2-3 | TRBD2